Described below is a single T cell receptor (beta chain) sequence and its context. This entry comes from a study of cytomegalovirus exposure and HLA in healthy donors. Primers: 60 Vbeta forward and 13 Jbeta reverse. TCRdb's copy holds only in-frame clones and misses some; the assay was immunoSEQ multiplex PCR. Among roughly 97,000 clones listed, around 81% were seen once. The sample comprised PBMCs. The source is a middle-aged man in good health and CMV-seropositive.

The CDR3 bases are TGTGCCAGTAGTATAGCAGCGGGAGGGTCCTACGAGCAGTACTTC. Translation: CASSIAAGGSYEQYF. The genes are TRBV19 and TRBJ2-5; 10 bases are shared with TRBD2. With the DNA end fitting TRBJ2-7 better, the J assignment may be wrong. The CDR3 consists of 15 residues. CDR1 is LNHDA and CDR2 is SQIVND in the germline V gene (reference sequence).